The 27 T cell receptor beta chains below come from one sample, sequenced in a study of blood T cell repertoires in COVID-19. The data were produced by immunoSEQ multiplex PCR, yet TCRdb's version contains in-frame clones alone and is incomplete. This table holds roughly 45,000 clones, around 86% found once. Sequencing was done on a sample of peripheral blood. The receptor source for this set is a woman older than 75 with COVID-19, enrolled during active disease.

There are a few counts of this clone. J is TRBJ1-1 and V is TRBV28, with 7 bases lining up with TRBD1. The CDR3 totals 15 residues. Germline CDR1 is MDHEN and CDR2 is SYDVKM. J was trimmed by 4 bases and V by 4 bases; bases with no gene match: 9. The CDR3 region is CASSWNRGRSTEAFF. In nucleotides, the CDR3 is TGTGCCAGCAGTTGGAACAGGGGTCGAAGCACTGAAGCTTTCTTT.

This sequence joins TRBV11-1 and TRBJ2-5; D is perhaps TRBD2 (5 bases). This CDR3 has 15 amino acids. CDR1 is SGHAT and CDR2 is FQDESV in the germline V gene (reference sequence). V dropped 5 bases and J dropped 2 bases, with 15 bases sitting between them. CDR3 residues: CASSRDYLTQETQYF. The CDR3 DNA is TGTGCCAGCAGCCGCGACTATCTGACGCAAGAGACCCAGTACTTC. The entire variable domain, with the rest obtained from reference TRBV11-1 and TRBJ2-5, is as follows: EAEVAQSPRYKITEKSQAVAFWCDPISGHATLYWYRQILGQGPELLVQFQDESVVDDSQLPKDRFSAERLKGVDSTLKIQPAELGDSAMYLCASSRDYLTQETQYFGPGTRLLVL.

This clone was seen once. The genes are TRBV5-1 and TRBJ2-7; tentative D call: TRBD2 (6 bases). Germline loops: CDR1 SGHRS, CDR2 YFSETQ. The CDR3 sequence is 15 residues long. Trimming removed 0 bases at V and 7 bases at J, with 17 bases between. The CDR3 is CASSLVQLGAGEQYF. The CDR3 nucleotides read TGCGCCAGCAGCTTGGTTCAACTAGGGGCGGGGGAGCAGTACTTC.

CDR3 sequence (DNA): TGTGCCAGCAGGAGGACAGGGGGCATGGAGACCCAGTACTTC. As protein: CASRRTGGMETQYF. The rearrangement uses TRBV28 and TRBJ2-5, with 11 bases that match TRBD1. Per the germline V gene, CDR1 is MDHEN and CDR2 is SYDVKM. Trimming removed 6 bases from V and 5 bases from J; junction bases left unmatched: 5. This CDR3 comprises 14 residues.

The CDR3, as DNA: TGTGCCACCAGTGATCCCCGGGCGGCGGGACATGAGCAGTTCTTC. Protein sequence: CATSDPRAAGHEQFF. The genes are TRBV24-1 and TRBJ2-1; D is perhaps TRBD2 (6 bases). V dropped 3 bases and J dropped 8 bases, with 16 bases sitting between them. CDR1 and CDR2 (germline): KGHDR, SFDVKD. The CDR3 is made up of 15 amino acids.

The gene calls are TRBV18 and TRBJ2-4; a weak D match, TRBD1 (6 bases). Germline-derived CDR1 and CDR2 are KGHSH and LQKENI. V shed 3 bases and J shed 9 bases, with 12 bases lying between them. The CDR3 is made up of 13 amino acids. As DNA, the CDR3 is TGTGCCAGCTCACCTAACAGGGACGGCATTCAGTACTTC. It is translated as CASSPNRDGIQYF.

The chain joins TRBV27 to TRBJ2-7, with TRBD1 matching 8 bases. The CDR3 has 13 amino acids. With 6 bases clipped from V and 2 bases from J, the junction kept 3 bases outside the gene matches. Germline V CDR1 and CDR2: MNHEY, SMNVEV (reference sequence). This chain's CDR3 is CASRTGDAYEQYF. The CDR3 nucleotides read TGTGCCAGCAGGACAGGGGACGCCTACGAGCAGTACTTC.

The chain has TRBV10-3 and TRBJ1-1; D not certain. Trimming removed 3 bases from V and 1 base from J, with 3 bases in between. Germline-derived CDR1 and CDR2 are ENHRY and SYGVKD. There are 12 residues in the CDR3. CDR3 residues: CAISDRNTEAFF. As DNA, the CDR3 is TGTGCCATCAGTGACAGGAACACTGAAGCTTTCTTT.

This clone was seen a single time. The V gene is TRBV5-3, the J gene TRBJ1-2; D perhaps matches TRBD1 (6 bases). TRBV5-3 is an open reading frame whose function is uncertain. This CDR3 contains 17 residues. V lost 4 bases and J 2 bases, leaving 21 bases between the germline ends. CDR3 DNA sequence: TGTGCCAGAAGCCAAATAATAAATGTCACAGGGAACTATGGCTACACCTTC. Protein: CARSQIINVTGNYGYTF.

The chain has TRBV18 and TRBJ2-5; 9 bases match TRBD1. The CDR3 contains 15 residues. The germline CDR1 and CDR2 sequences are KGHSH and LQKENI. V was pared by 5 bases and J by 5 bases, with 9 bases of the junction left unmatched. The chain's CDR3 is CASSARDRVLETQYF. In DNA form, the CDR3 reads TGTGCCAGCTCAGCTCGGGACAGGGTGTTGGAGACCCAGTACTTC.

The chain uses TRBV27 and TRBJ1-4; D is undetermined. This CDR3 contains 15 residues. V lost 2 bases and J 5 bases, leaving 12 bases between the germline ends. Germline V CDR1 and CDR2: MNHEY, SMNVEV (reference sequence). The DNA of the CDR3 is TGTGCCAGCAGTTTACTTCACGGGTCGAATGAAAAACTGTTTTTT. As protein: CASSLLHGSNEKLFF.

The V call is TRBV2, the J call TRBJ2-5, with D unresolved. The CDR3 contains 13 residues. V lost 1 base and J lost 4, with 7 bases in between. Looked up from germline, CDR1 is SNHLY and CDR2 is FYNNEI. The CDR3 region has the DNA TGTGCCAGCAGTGAAGGGAGAGGAGAGACCCAGTACTTC. Translated: CASSEGRGETQYF.

The chain is built from TRBV5-1 and TRBJ2-2; a weak D match, TRBD2 (7 bases). Germline CDR1 reads SGHRS; CDR2 reads YFSETQ. V was shortened by 0 bases and J by 4 bases, with 16 bases between the two germline ends. The CDR3 contains 17 residues. The CDR3 region is CASSLGTGGAATGELFF. CDR3 nucleotide sequence: TGCGCCAGCAGCTTGGGGACGGGGGGCGCGGCCACCGGGGAGCTGTTTTTT.

CDR3 nucleotide sequence: TGTGCCAGCAGCTTATGGCAGGTGGCAACGGCAGATACGCAGTATTTT. Its protein is CASSLWQVATADTQYF. The J gene is TRBJ2-3, the V gene TRBV7-9; D is uncertain. Trimming took off 2 bases at V and 4 bases at J, with 16 bases between the two ends. This CDR3 has 16 residues. Per germline, CDR1 SEHNR and CDR2 FQNEAQ (reference sequence).

This chain connects TRBV2 to TRBJ2-5; TRBD2 is a possible D gene (6 bases). In germline, CDR1 is SNHLY, CDR2 FYNNEI. Trimming removed 3 bases from V and 6 bases from J, with 17 bases in between. The CDR3 is 15 amino acids. CDR3 residues: CASSDQLARTQTQYF. In DNA, the CDR3 is TGTGCCAGCAGTGACCAACTAGCAAGGACACAGACCCAGTACTTC.

The chain is built from TRBV7-6 and TRBJ1-2; no reliable D call. The CDR3 totals 16 residues. CDR1 SGHVS and CDR2 FNYEAQ come from the germline V gene. The V and J ends lost 5 bases and 3 bases respectively, with 19 bases between them. CDR3 amino acids: CASSRTPGQEDYGYTF. As DNA, the CDR3 is TGTGCCAGCAGCCGAACCCCCGGGCAGGAGGACTATGGCTACACCTTC.

The genes are TRBV19 and TRBJ1-1; D is undetermined. The ends were cut back, 5 bases at V and 3 bases at J, with 16 bases in the middle. The CDR3 totals 15 residues. The germline CDR1 and CDR2 sequences are LNHDA and SQIVND (reference sequence). The CDR3 region has the DNA TGTGCCAGTAGTTGGAGCACCGCCACGCACACTGAAGCTTTCTTT. Protein: CASSWSTATHTEAFF.

This sequence joins TRBV11-2 and TRBJ1-3; D unresolved. The CDR3 extends over 14 amino acids. Deletions cut 5 bases from V and 0 bases from J, with 8 bases between. Germline values: CDR1 SGHAT, CDR2 FQNNGV. This chain's CDR3 is CASSQYSSGNTIYF. CDR3 bases: TGTGCCAGCAGCCAATATAGCTCTGGAAACACCATATATTTT.

CDR3 DNA sequence: TGCGCCAGCAGCCTTTTAACAGGGGGCAACTCTGGAAACACCATATATTTT. This encodes CASSLLTGGNSGNTIYF. This chain joins TRBV5-1 and TRBJ1-3, with 9 positions matching TRBD1. Germline V CDR1 and CDR2: SGHRS, YFSETQ. The CDR3 has 17 amino acids. V trimming: 4 bases; J trimming: 0 bases; junction bases outside the gene matches: 8. Using reference TRBV5-1 and TRBJ1-3 for the parts outside the CDR3, the full variable domain is KAGVTQTPRYLIKTRGQQVTLSCSPISGHRSVSWYQQTPGQGLQFLFEYFSETQRNKGNFPGRFSGRQFSNSRSEMNVSTLELGDSALYLCASSLLTGGNSGNTIYFGEGSWLTVV.

This chain connects TRBV7-9 to TRBJ2-2; D remains unclear. V was shortened by 2 bases and J by 0 bases, with 7 bases between the two germline ends. Germline V gene data show CDR1 as SEHNR and CDR2 as FQNEAQ (reference sequence). CDR3 length: 15 amino acids. CDR3 region: CASSLRQTNTGELFF. CDR3 DNA sequence: TGTGCCAGCAGCTTACGTCAGACGAACACCGGGGAGCTGTTTTTT.

The chain joins TRBV19 to TRBJ1-2; TRBD1 is a possible D gene (5 bases). The CDR3 is 15 amino acids. Looked up from germline, CDR1 is LNHDA and CDR2 is SQIVND (reference sequence). The ends were cut back, 0 bases at V and 8 bases at J, with 16 bases in the middle. The CDR3 is CASSIDGTPGRGYTF. In nucleotides, the CDR3 is TGTGCCAGTAGTATAGATGGGACTCCCGGCCGGGGCTACACCTTC.

The chain recombines TRBV5-6 with TRBJ2-7; 7 nucleotides agree with TRBD1. This CDR3 spans 14 amino acids. Trimming removed 3 bases from V and 3 bases from J; junction bases left unmatched: 6. In germline, CDR1 is SGHDT, CDR2 YYEEEE. CDR3 protein: CASSSTGQYYEQYF. In nucleotides, the CDR3 is TGTGCCAGCAGCTCCACGGGACAGTACTACGAGCAGTACTTC.

The chain carries TRBV28 and TRBJ1-5; D not resolved. The CDR3 consists of 16 residues. In germline, CDR1 is MDHEN, CDR2 SYDVKM. V was trimmed by 2 bases and J by 6 bases, leaving 17 bases between them. The CDR3 loop reads CASSLEVAKYGQPQHF. The CDR3 DNA follows: TGTGCCAGCAGTTTAGAGGTTGCGAAATACGGTCAGCCCCAGCATTTT. Drawing the rest from reference TRBV28 and TRBJ1-5, the complete variable domain is DVKVTQSSRYLVKRTGEKVFLECVQDMDHENMFWYRQDPGLGLRLIYFSYDVKMKEKGDIPEGYSVSREKKERFSLILESASTNQTSMYLCASSLEVAKYGQPQHFGDGTRLSIL.

The chain links TRBV5-1 to TRBJ1-1, with 11 bases aligning to TRBD1. The CDR3 loop spans 16 amino acids. CDR1 is SGHRS, CDR2 YFSETQ, per germline. The trim removed 2 bases at V and 1 base at J, leaving 4 bases unmatched. The CDR3 bases are TGCGCCAGCAGCTTTCACGGGACAGGGGGGAACACTGAAGCTTTCTTT. Translating it yields CASSFHGTGGNTEAFF.

This chain links TRBV3-1 (or the pseudogene TRBV3-2) with TRBJ2-2; 16 positions agree with TRBD2. V lost 4 bases, J lost 5 bases, and 7 bases stayed unmatched. CDR3 length: 18 residues. Germline lookup yields CDR1 LGHDT and CDR2 YNNKEL (reference sequence). CDR3: CASSRGTSGRVGTGELFF. The DNA of the CDR3 is TGTGCCAGCAGCCGCGGGACTAGCGGGAGGGTAGGAACCGGGGAGCTGTTTTTT.

The chain carries TRBV29-1 and TRBJ2-5; 11 bases align to TRBD2. V was pared by 6 bases and J by 8 bases, with 11 bases of the junction left unmatched. Germline assignment: CDR1 SQVTM and CDR2 ANQGSEA. This CDR3 comprises 14 residues. CDR3 residues: CSVETSGGPATQYF. Written as DNA, the CDR3 is TGCAGCGTCGAAACTAGCGGGGGCCCTGCCACCCAGTACTTC.

The chain uses TRBV11-2 and TRBJ1-2; 7 bases agree with TRBD1. The CDR3 consists of 13 residues. After removal of 4 bases from V and 7 bases from J, the junction contained 6 bases not matched to a gene. CDR1 is SGHAT and CDR2 is FQNNGV in the germline V gene. The chain's CDR3 is CASSSARQGGYTF. For the CDR3, the DNA is TGTGCCAGCAGCTCCGCACGACAGGGTGGCTACACCTTC.